One TCR beta chain is described in this entry. This sample is part of a study of T cells in Graves' hyperthyroidism and ophthalmopathy. TCR beta CDR3 sequences were amplified from RNA transcripts. HTBI primers were used for first-round RT-PCR of the TCR CDR3. From the multiplex PCR reads, TCRdb called clonotypes with MiXCR, one entry per CDR3 protein. Seen here are 350,000 or so distinct CDR3 sequences, about a sixth observed once, and the top ten hold around 15%. Patients with uncontrolled infections, other autoimmune diseases, pregnancy or lactation were excluded. The TCR was taken from a woman in her forties with Graves' ophthalmopathy. Sequenced input: blood.

This CDR3 reads CASSLGRGGNGELFF. The CDR3 DNA reads as TGTGCCAGTAGTTTAGGACGGGGTGGTAACGGGGAGCTGTTTTTT. The rearrangement links TRBV19 to TRBJ2-2; perhaps TRBD2 as D (5 bases). The CDR3 has 15 residues. V was cut by 5 bases and J by 7 bases, with 17 bases left in between. Germline loops: CDR1 LNHDA, CDR2 SQIVND (reference sequence). Based on the CDR3 plus reference TRBV19 and TRBJ2-2, the full variable domain is DGGITQSPKYLFRKEGQNVTLSCEQNLNHDAMYWYRQDPGQGLRLIYYSQIVNDFQKGDIAEGYSVSREKKESFPLTVTSAQKNPTAFYLCASSLGRGGNGELFFGEGSRLTVL.